These T cell receptor beta chains were read from a single sample in a study of human T cells and chemical hapten exposure. One entry per CDR3 protein, called by TCRdb with MiXCR from the RACE reads. This sample has about 380,000 distinct CDR3 sequences; about 4.8% occur once, and the top ten carry 2% to 2.5%. This material consisted of whole blood, taken in connection with sensitization to the hapten diphenylcyclopropenone (DPC). The source of these receptors is a woman between 50 and 59 years old with alopecia areata. Some clones in this sample may be carry-over from other donors' samples. The CDR3 runs from the conserved cysteine through the conserved F or W. D genes are given only for firm matches. The listing skips clone size in some rows; elsewhere it reads once, few, many or a size class.

D gene: -; V gene: TRBV12-3/TRBV12-4; J gene: TRBJ2-1; clone size: many; CDR3 protein: CASSNPRSRSTSDEQFF; CDR3 DNA: TGTGCCAGCAGCAACCCCCGAAGCCGCTCAACTTCGGATGAGCAGTTCTTC
D gene: TRBD1; V gene: TRBV28; J gene: TRBJ2-4; clone size: -; CDR3 protein: CASSLSAAGGKNIQYF; CDR3 DNA: TGTGCCAGCAGTTTGAGCGCCGCAGGGGGCAAAAACATTCAGTACTTC
D gene: TRBD2; V gene: TRBV27; J gene: TRBJ2-7; clone size: few; CDR3 protein: CASSLRGGRNTYEQYF; CDR3 DNA: TGTGCCAGCAGTCTCCGGGGAGGGAGGAACACCTACGAGCAGTACTTC
D gene: -; V gene: TRBV5-1; J gene: TRBJ1-1; clone size: few; CDR3 protein: CASRKEGRNTEAFF; CDR3 DNA: TGCGCCAGCAGGAAGGAGGGCCGAAACACTGAAGCTTTCTTT
D gene: -; V gene: TRBV7-2; J gene: TRBJ2-3; clone size: few; CDR3 protein: CASSRGGGGTDTQYF; CDR3 DNA: TGTGCCAGCTCCAGAGGCGGGGGCGGCACAGATACGCAGTATTTT
D gene: -; V gene: TRBV7-7; J gene: TRBJ2-4; clone size: -; CDR3 protein: CASTTPDLTAKNIQYF; CDR3 DNA: TGTGCCAGCACCACCCCGGATCTTACCGCCAAAAACATTCAGTACTTC
D gene: -; V gene: TRBV5-1; J gene: TRBJ1-2; clone size: -; CDR3 protein: CASSFGQNNDYGYTF; CDR3 DNA: TGCGCCAGCAGCTTCGGACAGAACAACGACTATGGCTACACCTTC
D gene: -; V gene: TRBV3-1; J gene: TRBJ1-1; clone size: few; CDR3 protein: CASSFYTGTSTEAFF; CDR3 DNA: TGTGCCAGCAGCTTTTACACCGGGACGAGCACTGAAGCTTTCTTT
D gene: -; V gene: TRBV4-1; J gene: TRBJ2-7; clone size: many; CDR3 protein: CASSLRLAGDVSVYEQYF; CDR3 DNA: TGCGCCAGCAGCCTCCGTTTGGCCGGGGACGTTAGTGTGTACGAGCAGTACTTC
D gene: TRBD2; V gene: TRBV6-5; J gene: TRBJ2-3; clone size: many; CDR3 protein: CASSSRLAGGLDTQYF; CDR3 DNA: TGTGCCAGCAGTTCCCGACTAGCGGGGGGTCTAGATACGCAGTATTTT
D gene: TRBD1; V gene: TRBV6-2/TRBV6-3; J gene: TRBJ1-5; clone size: many; CDR3 protein: CASSSGTGGTSNQPQHF; CDR3 DNA: TGTGCCAGCAGCTCCGGGACAGGGGGCACTAGCAATCAGCCCCAGCATTTT
D gene: -; V gene: TRBV29-1; J gene: TRBJ2-7; clone size: many; CDR3 protein: CSVERGLGEQYF; CDR3 DNA: TGCAGCGTTGAAAGGGGATTGGGTGAGCAGTACTTC
D gene: -; V gene: TRBV7-9; J gene: TRBJ1-3; clone size: -; CDR3 protein: CASSPGDANTIYF; CDR3 DNA: TGTGCCAGCAGCCCAGGGGATGCAAACACCATATATTTT
D gene: -; V gene: TRBV9; J gene: TRBJ1-3; clone size: many; CDR3 protein: CASSGQPNTIYF; CDR3 DNA: TGTGCCAGCAGCGGCCAGCCAAACACCATATATTTT
D gene: -; V gene: TRBV7-9; J gene: TRBJ2-5; clone size: many; CDR3 protein: CASSWRAEETQYF; CDR3 DNA: TGTGCCAGCAGCTGGCGGGCGGAGGAGACCCAGTACTTC
D gene: -; V gene: TRBV19; J gene: TRBJ1-5; clone size: few; CDR3 protein: CASSINTANQPQHF; CDR3 DNA: TGTGCCAGTAGTATAAATACGGCGAATCAGCCCCAGCATTTT
D gene: -; V gene: TRBV6-1; J gene: TRBJ2-4; clone size: many; CDR3 protein: CASSEAPGIAKNIQYF; CDR3 DNA: TGTGCCAGCAGTGAAGCTCCGGGAATAGCCAAAAACATTCAGTACTTC
D gene: -; V gene: TRBV28; J gene: TRBJ1-1; clone size: many; CDR3 protein: CASSPPGQNTEAFF; CDR3 DNA: TGTGCCAGCAGTCCACCGGGCCAGAACACTGAAGCTTTCTTT
D gene: -; V gene: TRBV5-1; J gene: TRBJ1-1; clone size: many; CDR3 protein: CASSVRDTEAFF; CDR3 DNA: TGCGCCAGCAGTGTGAGGGACACTGAAGCTTTCTTT
D gene: -; V gene: TRBV12-3/TRBV12-4; J gene: TRBJ2-1; clone size: -; CDR3 protein: CASSLNSHSYNEQFF; CDR3 DNA: TGTGCCAGCAGTTTAAACAGCCATTCCTACAATGAGCAGTTCTTC
D gene: TRBD2; V gene: TRBV18; J gene: TRBJ2-2; clone size: few; CDR3 protein: CASSPSLAGSAGELFF; CDR3 DNA: TGTGCCAGCTCACCATCGCTAGCGGGGTCCGCCGGGGAGCTGTTTTTT
D gene: TRBD2; V gene: TRBV4-3; J gene: TRBJ2-1; clone size: -; CDR3 protein: CASSQDFNSGIIEQFF; CDR3 DNA: TGCGCCAGCAGCCAAGATTTTAATAGCGGGATAATTGAGCAGTTCTTC
D gene: TRBD1; V gene: TRBV7-2; J gene: TRBJ2-1; clone size: many; CDR3 protein: CASSFRGPHNEQFF; CDR3 DNA: TGTGCCAGCAGCTTCAGGGGGCCTCACAATGAGCAGTTCTTC
D gene: TRBD1; V gene: TRBV7-8; J gene: TRBJ1-1; clone size: -; CDR3 protein: CASSPRDSSEAFF; CDR3 DNA: TGTGCCAGCAGCCCTAGGGACAGCTCTGAAGCTTTCTTT
D gene: -; V gene: TRBV20-1; J gene: TRBJ1-2; clone size: -; CDR3 protein: CSAKRRGAGYGYTF; CDR3 DNA: TGCAGTGCTAAGAGGCGGGGCGCTGGCTATGGCTACACCTTC
D gene: -; V gene: TRBV19; J gene: TRBJ1-5; clone size: -; CDR3 protein: CASSISWQLNQLQHF; CDR3 DNA: TGTGCCAGTAGTATTTCTTGGCAGCTTAATCAGCTCCAGCATTTT
D gene: -; V gene: TRBV7-9; J gene: TRBJ1-1; clone size: -; CDR3 protein: CASSFLAVPEAFF; CDR3 DNA: TGTGCCAGCAGCTTTTTGGCTGTCCCTGAAGCTTTCTTT
D gene: -; V gene: TRBV12-3/TRBV12-4; J gene: TRBJ2-6; clone size: many; CDR3 protein: CASSSTESGANVLTF; CDR3 DNA: TGTGCCAGCAGCTCTACAGAGTCTGGGGCCAACGTCCTGACTTTC
D gene: -; V gene: TRBV30; J gene: TRBJ2-7; clone size: many; CDR3 protein: CASAYLGDEQYF; CDR3 DNA: TGTGCCTCCGCATATTTGGGGGACGAGCAGTACTTC
D gene: -; V gene: TRBV7-9; J gene: TRBJ2-7; clone size: many; CDR3 protein: CASSSMGARYEQYF; CDR3 DNA: TGTGCCAGCAGCTCAATGGGCGCGCGCTACGAGCAGTACTTC
D gene: TRBD2; V gene: TRBV28; J gene: TRBJ2-7; clone size: many; CDR3 protein: CASSAFSGRPGEQYF; CDR3 DNA: TGTGCCAGCAGTGCTTTTAGCGGGAGGCCGGGGGAGCAGTACTTC
D gene: -; V gene: TRBV7-9; J gene: TRBJ2-4; clone size: many; CDR3 protein: CASTSDGLAKNIQYF; CDR3 DNA: TGTGCCAGCACCTCCGACGGTCTAGCCAAAAACATTCAGTACTTC
D gene: -; V gene: TRBV11-2; J gene: TRBJ1-4; clone size: many; CDR3 protein: CASSLAGGPVLFF; CDR3 DNA: TGTGCCAGCAGCTTAGCTGGGGGCCCGGTACTGTTTTTT
D gene: TRBD2; V gene: TRBV30; J gene: TRBJ2-3; clone size: -; CDR3 protein: CAWDGLAGFTSTDTQYF; CDR3 DNA: TGTGCCTGGGACGGACTAGCGGGTTTCACTAGCACAGATACGCAGTATTTT
D gene: -; V gene: TRBV29-1; J gene: TRBJ1-3; clone size: many; CDR3 protein: CSVEDWEPSGNTIYF; CDR3 DNA: TGCAGCGTTGAAGATTGGGAGCCCTCTGGAAACACCATATATTTT
D gene: TRBD2; V gene: TRBV29-1; J gene: TRBJ2-7; clone size: -; CDR3 protein: CSVEGGETASSYEQYF; CDR3 DNA: TGCAGCGTTGAGGGGGGGGAGACGGCCAGCTCCTACGAGCAGTACTTC
D gene: TRBD2; V gene: TRBV12-3/TRBV12-4; J gene: TRBJ2-1; clone size: many; CDR3 protein: CASSPGTSGDPPRFF; CDR3 DNA: TGTGCCAGCAGCCCCGGGACTAGCGGGGACCCCCCGCGGTTCTTC
D gene: -; V gene: TRBV28; J gene: TRBJ2-5; clone size: many; CDR3 protein: CASSFERELQETQYF; CDR3 DNA: TGTGCCAGCAGTTTTGAACGGGAACTTCAAGAGACCCAGTACTTC
D gene: -; V gene: TRBV29-1; J gene: TRBJ2-7; clone size: many; CDR3 protein: CSVARSGTGEQYF; CDR3 DNA: TGCAGCGTTGCTCGGTCAGGGACGGGCGAGCAGTACTTC
D gene: -; V gene: TRBV12-3/TRBV12-4; J gene: TRBJ2-5; clone size: few; CDR3 protein: CASSKQGRETQYF; CDR3 DNA: TGTGCCAGCAGTAAGCAGGGGAGGGAGACCCAGTACTTC
D gene: -; V gene: TRBV27; J gene: TRBJ2-7; clone size: few; CDR3 protein: CASSYRDGQYEQYF; CDR3 DNA: TGTGCCAGCAGTTACCGGGACGGGCAATACGAGCAGTACTTC
D gene: TRBD1; V gene: TRBV4-3; J gene: TRBJ2-7; clone size: few; CDR3 protein: CASSQGLTGYEQYF; CDR3 DNA: TGCGCCAGCAGCCAGGGGTTGACAGGGTACGAGCAGTACTTC
D gene: -; V gene: TRBV13; J gene: TRBJ1-5; clone size: many; CDR3 protein: CASSLGGENQPQHF; CDR3 DNA: TGTGCCAGCAGCTTAGGGGGGGAGAATCAGCCCCAGCATTTT
D gene: -; V gene: TRBV6-5; J gene: TRBJ2-1; clone size: many; CDR3 protein: CASRTGGGPYNEQFF; CDR3 DNA: TGTGCCAGCAGAACAGGGGGAGGGCCGTACAATGAGCAGTTCTTC
D gene: -; V gene: TRBV3-1; J gene: TRBJ1-1; clone size: many; CDR3 protein: CASSQAVRVTEAFF; CDR3 DNA: TGTGCCAGCAGCCAAGCTGTTAGGGTCACTGAAGCTTTCTTT
D gene: TRBD1; V gene: TRBV6-1; J gene: TRBJ2-7; clone size: few; CDR3 protein: CASSRDRDYEQYF; CDR3 DNA: TGTGCCAGCAGCCGGGACAGGGATTACGAGCAGTACTTC
D gene: TRBD1; V gene: TRBV14; J gene: TRBJ1-1; clone size: many; CDR3 protein: CASSRAGQGEGQQSTEAFF; CDR3 DNA: TGTGCCAGCAGCCGAGCTGGGCAGGGGGAAGGGCAGCAAAGCACTGAAGCTTTCTTT
D gene: -; V gene: TRBV15; J gene: TRBJ1-5; clone size: many; CDR3 protein: CATSSPGGQPQHF; CDR3 DNA: TGTGCCACCAGCTCCCCGGGGGGTCAGCCCCAGCATTTT
D gene: TRBD2; V gene: TRBV3-1; J gene: TRBJ2-7; clone size: -; CDR3 protein: CASSKPSGGDYEQYF; CDR3 DNA: TGTGCCAGCAGCAAACCTAGCGGGGGGGACTACGAGCAGTACTTC
D gene: -; V gene: TRBV7-2; J gene: TRBJ1-1; clone size: many; CDR3 protein: CASSLGGTGTEAFF; CDR3 DNA: TGTGCCAGCAGCTTAGGCGGGACGGGAACTGAAGCTTTCTTT
D gene: -; V gene: TRBV3-1; J gene: TRBJ1-2; clone size: -; CDR3 protein: CASSQGTSVYGYTF; CDR3 DNA: TGTGCCAGCAGCCAAGGGACTTCCGTTTATGGCTACACCTTC
D gene: -; V gene: TRBV12-3/TRBV12-4; J gene: TRBJ1-5; clone size: many; CDR3 protein: CASSSGTFQPQHF; CDR3 DNA: TGTGCCAGCAGTTCCGGGACTTTCCAGCCCCAGCATTTT
D gene: TRBD2; V gene: TRBV7-7; J gene: TRBJ2-1; clone size: -; CDR3 protein: CASSQGTSGVSYNEQFF; CDR3 DNA: TGTGCCAGCAGCCAAGGGACTAGCGGGGTCTCATACAATGAGCAGTTCTTC
D gene: -; V gene: TRBV20-1; J gene: TRBJ1-1; clone size: many; CDR3 protein: CSARTYTEAFF; CDR3 DNA: TGCAGTGCCAGAACTTACACTGAAGCTTTCTTT
D gene: -; V gene: TRBV7-8; J gene: TRBJ2-7; clone size: many; CDR3 protein: CASSFTGQSYEQYF; CDR3 DNA: TGTGCCAGCAGCTTCACCGGACAGAGCTACGAGCAGTACTTC